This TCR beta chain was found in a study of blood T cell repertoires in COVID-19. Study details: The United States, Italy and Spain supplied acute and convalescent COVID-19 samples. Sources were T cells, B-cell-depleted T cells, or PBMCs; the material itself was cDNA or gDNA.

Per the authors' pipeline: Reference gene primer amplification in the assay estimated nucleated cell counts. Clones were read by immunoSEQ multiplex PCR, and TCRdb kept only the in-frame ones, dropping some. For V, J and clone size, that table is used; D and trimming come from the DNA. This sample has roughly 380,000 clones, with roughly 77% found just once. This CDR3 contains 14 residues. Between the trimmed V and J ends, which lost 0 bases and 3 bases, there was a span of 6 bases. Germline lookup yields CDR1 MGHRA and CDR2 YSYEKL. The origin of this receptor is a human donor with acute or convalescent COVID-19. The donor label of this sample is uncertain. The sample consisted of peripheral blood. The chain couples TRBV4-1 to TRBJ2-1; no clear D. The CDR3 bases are TGCGCCAGCAGCCAAGACTCTAACTACAATGAGCAGTTCTTC. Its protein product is CASSQDSNYNEQFF.